The 25 T cell receptor beta chains presented below share a single source sample, sequenced in a study of early T cells in non-severe SARS-CoV-2 infection. TCRdb reprocessed the 5' RACE reads with MiXCR, giving one entry per CDR3 protein. The sample contains 48,000 or so distinct CDR3 sequences, under 7.5% of which appear only once. Specimen: whole blood, collected at baseline. The receptors originated from an adult who was a healthcare worker with PCR-confirmed SARS-CoV-2 infection or an uninfected control (not recorded which).

At least ten counts were recorded for this clonotype. V usage is TRBV19 and J usage is TRBJ2-7; D is perhaps TRBD2 (5 bases). Trimming shortened V by 3 bases and J by 4 bases, and 13 bases separated the two germline ends. The CDR3 runs 14 residues. CDR1 LNHDA and CDR2 SQIVND come from the germline V gene (reference sequence). CDR3 bases: TGTGCCAGTAGTATTGAGGGCTACCCTTACGAGCAGTACTTC. Encoded protein: CASSIEGYPYEQYF.

In this sample, this clonotype turned up a few times. The CDR3 DNA follows: TGCGCCAGCAAGGCAGCGGGAGCTGGGGAGCTGTTTTTT. Translation gives CASKAAGAGELFF. The chain employs TRBV5-1 and TRBJ2-2; 8 bases match TRBD2. This CDR3 is 13 amino acids long. The V gene's germline CDR1 is SGHRS and CDR2 YFSETQ. The junction had 6 bases not matched to a gene; V was cut back by 6 bases and J by 8 bases.

This clonotype was observed at least ten times. The junction departs from germline at one end; a sequencing error may be responsible. J is TRBJ2-7 and V is TRBV13, with TRBD1 identical over 7 bases. Per germline, CDR1 PRHDT and CDR2 FYEKMQ (reference sequence). The CDR3 sequence is 11 residues long. CDR3 nucleotide sequence: TGTGCCAGCAGCACCCGGGACAGACAATTCTTC. Protein product: CASSTRDRQFF.

This chain uses TRBV14 with TRBJ1-2, with no clear D. Trimming shortened V by 0 bases and J by 4 bases, and 3 bases separated the two germline ends. In germline, CDR1 is SGHDN, CDR2 FVKESK. The CDR3 runs 12 residues. CDR3 loop: CASSQDLYGYTF. Written as DNA, the CDR3 is TGTGCCAGCAGCCAAGACCTCTATGGCTACACCTTC.

In regard to this clonotype: The germline gene is not matched at one end of the junction; a read error may be the cause. The chain couples TRBV28 to TRBJ1-6; D ambiguous. Germline-derived CDR1 and CDR2 are MDHEN and SYDVKM. There are 15 residues in the CDR3. CDR3 sequence: CASTPSHGTLVTLHF. The CDR3 DNA reads TGTGCCAGCACACCTTCTCACGGAACCCTCGTCACCCTCCATTTT.

The table lists this clonotype with many counts. The chain carries TRBV4-3 and TRBJ2-3; D unclear. V was shortened by 1 base and J by 4 bases, with 9 bases between the two germline ends. The CDR3 loop spans 14 amino acids. Germline values: CDR1 LGHNA, CDR2 YSLEER. Here the CDR3 reads CASSQVGMADTQYF. Here the CDR3 DNA reads TGCGCCAGCAGCCAAGTGGGGATGGCAGATACGCAGTATTTT.

In its sample, this clonotype was seen many times. J is TRBJ2-1 and V is TRBV18; D uncertain. V was clipped by 2 bases and J by 9 bases, with 5 bases between them. Germline values: CDR1 KGHSH, CDR2 LQKENI. The CDR3 runs 11 residues. This CDR3 reads CASSPDREQFF. CDR3 coding DNA: TGTGCCAGCTCACCAGACCGTGAGCAGTTCTTC.

This clonotype occurred many times. The chain links TRBV12-3 or TRBV12-4 to TRBJ2-7; no reliable D call. Trimming stripped 4 bases from V and 3 bases from J, with 13 bases between. This CDR3 is built from 14 residues. The CDR3 protein is CASSSPPESYEQYF. CDR3 nucleotide sequence: TGTGCCAGCAGTTCTCCCCCGGAAAGCTACGAGCAGTACTTC.

This clonotype was seen at least ten times. The chain joins TRBV27 to TRBJ1-6; D remains ambiguous. V shed 8 bases and J shed 9 bases, with 14 bases lying between them. CDR3 length: 13 amino acids. Germline V lookup: CDR1 MNHEY, CDR2 SMNVEV (reference sequence). CDR3 residues: CASSERRGSPLHF. The CDR3 DNA sequence: TGTGCCAGCTCCGAGCGGCGGGGTTCACCCCTCCACTTT.

The rearrangement links TRBV29-1 to TRBJ2-5; perhaps TRBD1 as D (6 bases). V lost 5 bases and J 1 base, leaving 11 bases between the germline ends. The germline gives CDR1 SQVTM, CDR2 ANQGSEA. The CDR3 contains 13 residues. The CDR3 reads CSVNRDTQETQYF. The CDR3 coding sequence is TGCAGCGTTAACAGGGACACCCAAGAGACCCAGTACTTC.

This clonotype was counted a few times. The chain employs TRBV5-1 and TRBJ1-4, with 8 nucleotides matching TRBD1. Germline CDR1 SGHRS, CDR2 YFSETQ. The CDR3 runs 14 residues. V was pared by 4 bases and J by 8 bases, with 7 bases of the junction left unmatched. The CDR3 DNA sequence: TGCGCCAGCAGCCCACGACAGGGGTCCGAAAAACTGTTTTTT. Amino acid sequence: CASSPRQGSEKLFF.

A remark on this clonotype: With a much larger clone just one base away, this may be a read error. V gene TRBV12-2 combines with J gene TRBJ2-5; the table's D call, TRBD2, has no DNA check behind it. TRBV12-2 is a known pseudogene. The CDR3 runs 16 residues. The CDR3 coding sequence is TGTGCAAGTCACTTACCGGGACTAGCGGGAGCGGAGACCCAGTACTTC. Encoded protein: CASHLPGLAGAETQYF.

This clonotype was counted only a few times. V gene TRBV5-1 combines with J gene TRBJ1-2; D gene ambiguous. V lost 1 base, J lost 2 bases, and 12 bases lay in between. Germline V gene sequence: CDR1 SGHRS, CDR2 YFSETQ. The CDR3 runs to 15 residues. The CDR3 protein is CASSLTVEGNYGYTF. The CDR3 DNA sequence: TGCGCCAGCAGCTTGACCGTAGAGGGCAACTATGGCTACACCTTC.

The chain has TRBV11-2 and TRBJ2-7, with D perhaps TRBD1 or TRBD2 (5 bases each). Germline CDR1 is SGHAT and CDR2 is FQNNGV. The germline V and J ends were trimmed by 5 bases and 7 bases, with 18 bases remaining between them. The CDR3 contains 14 residues. The CDR3 protein is CASSPGAARREQYF. DNA of the CDR3: TGTGCCAGCAGCCCTGGGGCCGCCAGGAGGGAGCAGTACTTC.

The chain employs TRBV10-1 and TRBJ2-1; 13 bases agree with TRBD2. V lost 10 bases and J lost 9; bases outside the gene matches: 3. Per the germline V gene, CDR1 is WNHNN and CDR2 is SYGVQD (reference sequence). The CDR3 consists of 12 residues. The CDR3: CATGTSGIEQFF. In DNA form, the CDR3 reads TGCGCCACCGGGACTAGCGGGATTGAGCAGTTCTTC.

V gene TRBV10-3 combines with J gene TRBJ2-3, with TRBD2 identical over 10 bases. Trimming cost V 8 bases and J 6 bases; bases outside gene matches: 17. CDR3 size: 17 residues. The V gene's germline CDR1 is ENHRY and CDR2 SYGVKD. The CDR3 spells CAIARPQREGRGDTQYF. CDR3 sequence (DNA): TGTGCCATCGCGAGACCCCAGCGGGAGGGCCGTGGCGATACGCAGTATTTT.

The rearrangement links TRBV14 to TRBJ2-7; no firm D call. The V and J ends lost 4 bases and 3 bases respectively, with 7 bases between them. The CDR3 contains 12 residues. Germline V gene lookup returns CDR1 SGHDN and CDR2 FVKESK. The CDR3 bases are TGTGCCAGCAGCCTGCACCACTACGAGCAGTACTTC. Translating it yields CASSLHHYEQYF.

This clonotype was seen a handful of times. The chain carries TRBV5-1 and TRBJ2-3; 13 nucleotides line up with TRBD2. With 4 bases clipped from V and 0 bases from J, the junction kept 5 bases outside the gene matches. Germline-derived CDR1 and CDR2 are SGHRS and YFSETQ. This CDR3 is 17 amino acids long. The CDR3 DNA follows: TGCGCCAGCAGCCGGACTAGCGGGAGTTTTAGCACAGATACGCAGTATTTT. It translates to CASSRTSGSFSTDTQYF.

Written as DNA, the CDR3 is TGTGCCAGCAGATCCCGACCCGGGACTAGTATGTTAGGCACGCAGTATTTT. Protein: CASRSRPGTSMLGTQYF. This chain links TRBV6-5 with TRBJ2-3; TRBD2 matches 8 bases. The CDR3 is 17 residues long. Trimming removed 6 bases from V and 9 bases from J; junction bases left unmatched: 20. CDR1 and CDR2 (germline): MNHEY, SVGAGI.

The chain's CDR3 is CASSETSGFSGANVLTF. The CDR3 DNA follows: TGTGCCAGCTCTGAGACTAGCGGATTCTCTGGGGCCAACGTCCTGACTTTC. The J gene is TRBJ2-6, the V gene TRBV18; 9 bases agree with TRBD2. The V gene's germline CDR1 is KGHSH and CDR2 LQKENI. Trimming removed 6 bases from V and 0 bases from J; junction bases left unmatched: 6. This CDR3 has 17 amino acids.

This clonotype was detected many times. The chain employs TRBV14 and TRBJ2-2, with D maybe TRBD2 (6 bases). Between the trimmed V and J ends, which lost 3 bases and 8 bases, there was a span of 16 bases. There are 15 residues in the CDR3. Looked up from germline, CDR1 is SGHDN and CDR2 is FVKESK. CDR3 DNA: TGTGCCAGCAGCCAGGCCGGGACTCGAGGAGGGGAGCTGTTTTTT. This gives the protein CASSQAGTRGGELFF.

This clonotype was observed at least ten times. The chain recombines TRBV6-6 with TRBJ2-5; possibly TRBD2 for D (7 bases). Per germline, CDR1 MNHNY and CDR2 SVGAGI (reference sequence). The ends were cut back, 5 bases at V and 5 bases at J, with 18 bases in the middle. The CDR3 runs 15 residues. This chain's CDR3 is CASSTEGGGRETQYF. The CDR3 nucleotides read TGTGCCAGCAGTACGGAAGGGGGAGGGAGGGAGACCCAGTACTTC.

This clonotype has at least ten counts. V is TRBV4-1 and J is TRBJ2-7; D is possibly TRBD1 or TRBD2 (5 bases each). Per germline, CDR1 MGHRA and CDR2 YSYEKL. The CDR3 contains 12 residues. V dropped 4 bases and J dropped 1 base, with 5 bases sitting between them. DNA for the CDR3: TGCGCCAGCAGCCGGGGGTCCTACGAGCAGTACTTC. Translating gives CASSRGSYEQYF.

This clonotype was observed at least ten times. The chain couples TRBV18 to TRBJ1-3, with D tentatively TRBD1 (6 bases). Trimming left V 4 bases short and J 4 bases short, with 14 bases between. Germline assignment: CDR1 KGHSH and CDR2 LQKENI. The CDR3 has 15 residues. DNA for the CDR3: TGTGCCAGCTCACGGGAATGGACAGACGGAAACACCATATATTTT. This codes for CASSREWTDGNTIYF. Combining the CDR3 with reference TRBV18 and TRBJ1-3 gives the whole variable domain NAGVMQNPRHLVRRRGQEARLRCSPMKGHSHVYWYRQLPEEGLKFMVYLQKENIIDESGMPKERFSAEFPKEGPSILRIQQVVRGDSAAYFCASSREWTDGNTIYFGEGSWLTVV.

This clonotype occurred many times. J is TRBJ2-6 and V is TRBV13, with 8 nucleotides matching TRBD1. The CDR3 covers 16 residues. CDR1 and CDR2 (germline): PRHDT, FYEKMQ (reference sequence). Germline trimming cut 5 bases from V and 4 bases from J; bases unmatched to any gene: 7. CDR3 protein: CASSRRTGPGANVLTF. In DNA, the CDR3 is TGTGCCAGCAGCCGCCGGACAGGGCCCGGGGCCAACGTCCTGACTTTC.